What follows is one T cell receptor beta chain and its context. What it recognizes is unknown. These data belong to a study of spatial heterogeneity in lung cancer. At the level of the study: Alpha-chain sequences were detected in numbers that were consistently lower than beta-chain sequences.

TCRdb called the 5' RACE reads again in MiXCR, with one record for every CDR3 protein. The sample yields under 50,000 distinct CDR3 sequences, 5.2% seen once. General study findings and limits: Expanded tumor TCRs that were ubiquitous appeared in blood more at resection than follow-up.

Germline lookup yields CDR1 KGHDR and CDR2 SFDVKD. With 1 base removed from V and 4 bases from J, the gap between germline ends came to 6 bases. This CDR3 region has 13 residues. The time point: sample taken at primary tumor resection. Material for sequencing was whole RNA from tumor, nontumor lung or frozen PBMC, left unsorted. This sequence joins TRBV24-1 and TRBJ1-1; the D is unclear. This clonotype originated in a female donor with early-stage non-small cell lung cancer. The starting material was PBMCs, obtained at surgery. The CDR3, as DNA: TGTGCCACCAGTGATTTCTCGAGCACTGAAGCTTTCTTT. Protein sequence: CATSDFSSTEAFF.